The next 15 T cell receptor beta chains were all read from a single sample in a study of human T cells and chemical hapten exposure. TCRdb used MiXCR to reprocess the RACE reads, holding one entry per CDR3 protein. The repertoire holds about 360,000 distinct CDR3 sequences, with around 6.9% as singletons. Time point denoted: patch test 1, 2 weeks after DPC sensitization. Treatment denoted: therapeutic diphenylcyclopropenone sensitization with weekly scalp DPC. Sample: whole blood, taken in connection with sensitization to the hapten diphenylcyclopropenone (DPC). These TCRs come from a woman aged 18-30 years with alopecia areata. Some clones in this sample may be carry-over from other donors' samples.

The chain has TRBV5-1 and TRBJ2-5; 12 bases fit TRBD2. CDR3 length: 17 amino acids. J was trimmed by 1 base and V by 4 bases; bases with no gene match: 8. The germline V gene has CDR1 SGHRS and CDR2 YFSETQ. CDR3 sequence: CASSRLAGAGGQETQYF. CDR3 coding DNA: TGCGCCAGCAGCCGACTAGCGGGGGCCGGCGGCCAAGAGACCCAGTACTTC.

This clonotype occurred many times. This chain links TRBV5-1 with TRBJ1-4; D is unclear. The length of the CDR3 is 15 residues. Per the germline V gene, CDR1 is SGHRS and CDR2 is YFSETQ. The V and J ends lost 4 bases and 5 bases respectively, with 15 bases between them. The CDR3: CASSPGARRNEKLFF. CDR3 coding DNA: TGCGCCAGCAGCCCGGGCGCCCGGAGGAATGAAAAACTGTTTTTT.

In its sample, this clonotype was seen a few times. V gene TRBV12-3 or TRBV12-4 combines with J gene TRBJ2-7; 11 nucleotides align to TRBD1. This CDR3 comprises 14 residues. The V gene end was trimmed by 8 bases and the J gene end by 5 bases; junction bases not matched to a gene: 8. The CDR3 DNA reads as TGTGCCAGCTTCCCAGGACAGGGGGCGCACGAGCAGTACTTC. Amino acid sequence: CASFPGQGAHEQYF.

A few counts support this clonotype. The chain has TRBV2 and TRBJ2-3; 7 positions agree with TRBD1. The CDR3 is made up of 14 amino acids. The germline V gene has CDR1 SNHLY and CDR2 FYNNEI. The ends lost 7 bases at V and 6 bases at J; junction bases unmatched: 10. The CDR3 nucleotides are TGTGCCAGCAATACAGGGGCGATCTCGGATACGCAGTATTTT. Translated: CASNTGAISDTQYF. The full variable domain, in which reference TRBV2 and TRBJ2-3 provide the parts outside the CDR3, is EPEVTQTPSHQVTQMGQEVILRCVPISNHLYFYWYRQILGQKVEFLVSFYNNEISEKSEIFDDQFSVERPDGSNFTLKIRSTKLEDSAMYFCASNTGAISDTQYFGPGTRLTVL.

This clonotype came up a few times. The rearrangement uses TRBV6-2 or TRBV6-3 and TRBJ1-6; TRBD1 might be the D (5 bases). Germline loops: CDR1 MNHEY, CDR2 SVGEGT. The germline V and J ends were trimmed by 5 bases and 3 bases, with 8 bases remaining between them. This CDR3 spans 14 amino acids. CDR3 sequence: CASSQQDYNSPLHF. In DNA form, the CDR3 reads TGTGCCAGCAGTCAACAGGACTATAATTCACCCCTCCACTTT.

This clonotype has only a few counts. This chain joins TRBV6-5 and TRBJ1-4, with D possibly TRBD1 on 5 matching bases. V gave up 6 bases and J gave up 6 bases, with 14 bases separating them. Germline V gene sequence: CDR1 MNHEY, CDR2 SVGAGI. This CDR3 is 14 amino acids long. In nucleotides, the CDR3 is TGTGCCAGCAGAGTCGGGGGAGGAGATGAAAAACTGTTTTTT. Protein sequence: CASRVGGGDEKLFF.

This clonotype showed up many times. This chain links TRBV4-3 with TRBJ2-7, with 11 bases identical to TRBD2. This CDR3 spans 16 amino acids. From germline, CDR1 is LGHNA and CDR2 YSLEER. With V trimmed by 0 bases and J by 9 bases, 10 bases remained unmatched. In DNA, the CDR3 is TGCGCCAGCAGCCAAGATTGGCTAGCGGGGGGAAGGGGGCAGTACTTC. Protein: CASSQDWLAGGRGQYF.

Only a few counts were recorded for this clonotype. This chain uses TRBV6-2 or TRBV6-3 with TRBJ2-5, with a weak D call TRBD2 (7 bases). Germline CDR1 is MNHEY and CDR2 is SVGEGT. The CDR3 covers 12 residues. V was cut by 11 bases and J by 13 bases, with 23 bases left in between. CDR3 residues: CAVGQTTPGGYF. The CDR3 coding sequence is TGTGCCGTCGGACAGACCACCCCGGGGGGGTACTTC.

This clonotype was picked up a small number of times. The chain recombines TRBV29-1 with TRBJ1-4; 7 nucleotides line up with TRBD1. Per the germline V gene, CDR1 is SQVTM and CDR2 is ANQGSEA. The CDR3 length is 14 residues. V dropped 7 bases and J dropped 3; count of bases not matched to a gene: 8. The CDR3 DNA reads TGCAGCGCTGGTCGACAGGGTCCTAATGAAAAACTGTTTTTT. Residues: CSAGRQGPNEKLFF.

This clonotype was detected only a few times. The chain joins TRBV20-1 to TRBJ2-2, with TRBD2 matching 7 bases. The CDR3 runs 15 residues. J was trimmed by 3 bases and V by 2 bases; bases with no gene match: 6. The germline gives CDR1 DFQATT, CDR2 SNEGSKA (reference sequence). The CDR3 here is CSARKGGIDTGELFF. The DNA of the CDR3 is TGCAGTGCTAGAAAGGGAGGGATAGACACCGGGGAGCTGTTTTTT.

This clonotype was seen many times. The J gene is TRBJ1-4, the V gene TRBV7-8, with D possibly being TRBD1 (5 bases). Germline V gene sequence: CDR1 SGHVS, CDR2 FQNEAQ. V lost 0 bases to trimming and J lost 0 bases, with 5 bases between them. CDR3 length equals 15 residues. The CDR3 reads CASSLAGATNEKLFF. As DNA, the CDR3 is TGTGCCAGCAGCTTAGCAGGGGCAACTAATGAAAAACTGTTTTTT.

V gene TRBV5-6 combines with J gene TRBJ1-2; no definite D call. Per the germline V gene, CDR1 is SGHDT and CDR2 is YYEEEE. The CDR3 is 14 amino acids. V was clipped by 2 bases and J by 4 bases, with 12 bases between them. DNA of the CDR3: TGTGCCAGCAGCTTTACCGGTGGAGGCTATGGCTACACCTTC. It codes for CASSFTGGGYGYTF.

As DNA, the CDR3 is TGTGCCAGCAGCTCCCTGGTGTCCCACTATGGCTACACCTTC. It specifies CASSSLVSHYGYTF. The chain couples TRBV11-2 to TRBJ1-2; D is ambiguous. This CDR3 has 14 amino acids. The ends were cut back, 4 bases at V and 3 bases at J, with 12 bases in the middle. Per germline, CDR1 SGHAT and CDR2 FQNNGV.

This clonotype has a count of ten or more. This sequence joins TRBV29-1 and TRBJ2-3, with TRBD2 identical over 14 bases. The CDR3 consists of 15 residues. V gave up 4 bases and J gave up 6 bases; unmatched junction bases: 6. Per germline, CDR1 SQVTM and CDR2 ANQGSEA. CDR3 nucleotides: TGCAGCGTTGCCCGGACTAGCGGGGGGATGGATACGCAGTATTTT. This gives the protein CSVARTSGGMDTQYF.

This clonotype showed up many times. V gene TRBV6-1 combines with J gene TRBJ2-1; either TRBD1 or TRBD2 may fit D (5 bases each). Germline lookup yields CDR1 MNHNS and CDR2 SASEGT. Trimming removed 6 bases from V and 0 bases from J, with 12 bases in between. The CDR3 consists of 15 residues. CDR3 loop: CASSQDGASYNEQFF. The DNA of the CDR3 is TGTGCCAGCAGCCAAGACGGGGCCTCCTACAATGAGCAGTTCTTC.